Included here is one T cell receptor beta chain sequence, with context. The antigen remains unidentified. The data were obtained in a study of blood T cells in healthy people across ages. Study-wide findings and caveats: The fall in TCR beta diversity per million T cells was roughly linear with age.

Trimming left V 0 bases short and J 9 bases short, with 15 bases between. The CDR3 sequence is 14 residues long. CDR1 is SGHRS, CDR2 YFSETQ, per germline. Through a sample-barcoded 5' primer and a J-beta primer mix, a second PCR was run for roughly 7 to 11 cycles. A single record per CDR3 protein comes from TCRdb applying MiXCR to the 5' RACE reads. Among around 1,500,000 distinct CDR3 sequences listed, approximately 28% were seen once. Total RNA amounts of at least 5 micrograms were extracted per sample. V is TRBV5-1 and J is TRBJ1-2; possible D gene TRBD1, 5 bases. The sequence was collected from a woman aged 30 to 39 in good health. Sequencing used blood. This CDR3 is CASSLAAGTDSYTF. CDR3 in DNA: TGCGCCAGCAGCTTGGCAGCGGGGACCGATAGCTACACCTTC.